This is a list of T cell receptor beta chains from one sample in a study of neurological immune-mediated disorders. TCRdb reprocessed the 5' RACE reads via MiXCR and lists one record per CDR3 protein. The table lists nearly 45,000 distinct CDR3 sequences, more than 9.5% of them singletons. The specimen sequenced was PBMCs. Receptors were obtained from a female donor in good health. The CDR3 runs from the conserved cysteine through the conserved F or W. The D gene is left open where the match is weak. Rows may omit the clone size; those that give it use once, few, many or a size class.

J | V | D | size | DNA | CDR3
TRBJ1-1 | TRBV29-1 | . | many | TGCAGCGGGGGCCTGAAGAACACTGAAGCTTTCTTT | CSGGLKNTEAFF
TRBJ1-3 | TRBV29-1 | . | many | TGCAGCGTTCACTACGGAAACACCATATATTTT | CSVHYGNTIYF
TRBJ2-2 | TRBV12-3/TRBV12-4 | . | many | TGTGCCAGCAGTTTCAAAGGGGGGTTAACCGGGGAGCTGTTTTTT | CASSFKGGLTGELFF
TRBJ2-3 | TRBV5-1 | . | many | TGCGCCAGCAGCCAGGACTACTCGACGGGAGATACGCAGTATTTT | CASSQDYSTGDTQYF
TRBJ1-5 | TRBV20-1 | . | many | TGCAGTGCTAGTTCTGGGGGCAATCAGCCCCAGCATTTT | CSASSGGNQPQHF
TRBJ1-1 | TRBV20-1 | TRBD1 | many | TGCAGTGCCCTAGGCTGGGACAGGGGCCTGAACACTGAAGCTTTCTTT | CSALGWDRGLNTEAFF
TRBJ2-2 | TRBV5-1 | . | many | TGCGCCAGCAGCTTGGGAACAAACGATCCGGGGGAGCTGTTTTTT | CASSLGTNDPGELFF
TRBJ1-2 | TRBV20-1 | . | few | TGCAGTGCTAGCTTTACAGGGAGGAGCTATGGCTACACCTTC | CSASFTGRSYGYTF
TRBJ1-3 | TRBV7-9 | . | many | TGTGCCAGCAGCTTAGAGGGCCAGATCTCTGGAAACACCATATATTTT | CASSLEGQISGNTIYF
TRBJ1-2 | TRBV20-1 | TRBD1 | many | TGCAGTGCTCCGACAGGGGGCTATGGCTACACCTTC | CSAPTGGYGYTF
TRBJ2-1 | TRBV14 | TRBD2 | many | TGTGCCAGCAGTGCCCTAGGACTAGCGGGAGTCAATGAGCAGTTCTTC | CASSALGLAGVNEQFF
TRBJ2-1 | TRBV10-3 | . | . | TGTGCCATCAGTGACCCGGGACACCTACAAAATGAGCAGTTCTTC | CAISDPGHLQNEQFF
TRBJ2-1 | TRBV20-1 | TRBD2 | many | TGCAGTGCTAGCAGGGCGGGAGGGGGTTCCTACAATGAGCAGTTCTTC | CSASRAGGGSYNEQFF
TRBJ2-7 | TRBV15 | . | many | TGTGCCACCAGCAGAGAGGCCAGAAGCTCCTACGAGCAGTACTTC | CATSREARSSYEQYF
TRBJ2-5 | TRBV7-3 | . | many | TGTGCCAGCAGCTTGGGGGCTGCTATCGGGGTCGAGACCCAGTACTTC | CASSLGAAIGVETQYF
TRBJ2-7 | TRBV5-5 | TRBD2 | . | TGTGCCAGCACCACGGGAGGAGCCTACGAGCAGTACTTC | CASTTGGAYEQYF
TRBJ1-3 | TRBV10-2 | . | many | TGCGCCAGCAGAGAACAGAGCTCTGGAAACACCATATATTTT | CASREQSSGNTIYF
TRBJ2-1 | TRBV20-1 | . | many | TGCAGTGCTAGAGTTTATGGGGGGTCCTACAATGAGCAGTTCTTC | CSARVYGGSYNEQFF
TRBJ1-1 | TRBV18 | . | medium-sized | TGTGCCAGCTCACCACGCTCAGGGGCTGAGAACACTGAAGCTTTCTTT | CASSPRSGAENTEAFF
TRBJ2-5 | TRBV4-2 | . | . | TGTGCCAGCAGCCAAGATGCTTCCGGGGTGGCGGAGACCCATTACTTT | CASSQDASGVAETHYF
TRBJ2-3 | TRBV6-1 | . | . | TGTGCCAGCAGTGAAAGGGTTTGGGGGCCTAGCACAGATACGCAGTATTTT | CASSERVWGPSTDTQYF
TRBJ2-1 | TRBV20-1 | TRBD1 | many | TGCAGTGCTGAAGCCGGGACAGCCCGCAATGAGCAGTTCTTC | CSAEAGTARNEQFF
TRBJ2-7 | TRBV12-3/TRBV12-4 | . | . | TGTGCCTGCAGGGAGTCCTCCTACGAGCAGTACTTC | CACRESSYEQYF